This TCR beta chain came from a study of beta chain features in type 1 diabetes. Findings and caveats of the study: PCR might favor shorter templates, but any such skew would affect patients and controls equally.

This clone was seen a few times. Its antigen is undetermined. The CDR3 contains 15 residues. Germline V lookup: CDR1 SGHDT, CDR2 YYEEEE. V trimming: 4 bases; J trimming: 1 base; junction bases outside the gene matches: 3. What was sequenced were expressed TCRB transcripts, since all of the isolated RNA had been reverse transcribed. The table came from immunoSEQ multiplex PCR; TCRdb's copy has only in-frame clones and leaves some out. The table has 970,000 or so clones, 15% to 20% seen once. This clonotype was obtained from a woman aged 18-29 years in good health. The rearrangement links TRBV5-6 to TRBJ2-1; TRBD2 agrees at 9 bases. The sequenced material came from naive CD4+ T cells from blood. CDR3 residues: CASSVGLASYNEQFF. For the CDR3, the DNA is TGTGCCAGCAGCGTGGGACTAGCATCCTACAATGAGCAGTTCTTC. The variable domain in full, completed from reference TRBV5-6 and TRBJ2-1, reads DAGVTQSPTHLIKTRGQQVTLRCSPKSGHDTVSWYQQALGQGPQFIFQYYEEEERQRGNFPDRFSGHQFPNYSSELNVNALLLGDSALYLCASSVGLASYNEQFFGPGTRLTVL.